This TCR beta chain was identified in a study of naive and memory T cell subsets (dated by TCRdb to 2017 to 2019). Regarding the complete study: According to the figure summarizing the samples, there were around ten blood donors, 7 tuberculin skin test biopsies and 3 saline control biopsies. PCR2 was typically run as a SYBR Green qPCR and stopped at a set threshold, although low-input samples could use end-point PCR of about 6 cycles instead.

This clonotype was seen at least ten times. Its antigen remains undetermined. No base quality information exists; no much larger clone differs at one position. What the authors observed across the whole study: The RNA-based method was acknowledged to be potentially sensitive to changes in TCR transcripts with T cell activation and differentiation.

Whole blood analysis involved drawing roughly 2.4 ml of peripheral blood from adult healthy volunteers into Tempus tubes and then extracting RNA following the manufacturer's instructions. The study described a robust, sensitive protocol for amplifying, sequencing and analyzing TCRs, using 3' ligation of a UMI-containing oligonucleotide to TCR cDNA. Total RNA, without cell sorting, was DNase treated with RQ1 DNase before reverse transcription, targeting 1 to 1000 ng input. Skin biopsy and whole blood libraries were made to test pipeline robustness in samples where T cells form a minority population. Library creation used 5' RACE. TCR RNA was reverse transcribed with SuperScript IV using alpha and beta constant region primers for the blood and skin samples. The ligated cDNA was amplified in four rounds of PCR with nested alpha and beta constant region primers together with the SP2 primer. Using T4 RNA ligase 1, an oligonucleotide carrying both the Illumina SP2 primer and a UMI was ligated onto the 3' end of the cDNA. The 12-nucleotide UMI was composed of two random hexamers separated by an eight-base spacer, which was included to prevent hairpin formation. From the second PCR onward, TCR alpha and beta chain libraries were processed separately, and dual indexing was applied for multiplexing. After pooling, the indexed libraries were analyzed by capillary electrophoresis and sequenced on either an Illumina MiSeq or NextSeq. PhiX DNA at roughly 5-7.5% was spiked into libraries to increase base diversity and improve cluster recognition. The authors' pipeline ran thus. Demultiplexor took UMIs from read 2, joined the UMIs to the TCR sequence from read 1, and separated reads according to sample indices. Decombinator identified V and J genes and V-J junctions and gave each TCR a five-part identifier that included V and J deletions. Collapsinator used UMIs to correct sequencing errors and PCR amplification heterogeneity, producing a UMI-based abundance for each TCR. CDR3Translator converted identifiers to nucleotide sequence, translated to amino acids, and extracted CDR3 regions using terminal motifs. Error-corrected counts of alpha and beta TCRs from blood and skin were compared after being normalized to the amount of input RNA. TCRdb reprocessing: public reads trimmed at Q25 with fastp, clones called with MiXCR, in-frame beta chains kept. Rows are combined by CDR3 protein, so each entry shows the most common genes and DNA. TCRdb's processing, not the authors', yielded these V and J calls. For this sample there are tens of thousands of distinct CDR3 sequences; around 3.9% appear just once. The ten largest clones represent approximately 7.8% of the sample.

Taken from cysteine to phenylalanine, the CDR3 has 16 residues. Only CDR3 DNA is held: 48 bases, read in frame from base 1. V and J lose 2 bases and 0 bases, and a span of 11 bases separates them. Taken from the germline V gene, the CDR1 and CDR2 loops are ENHRY and SYGVKD. The receptor comes from a male donor in good health. This receptor chain uses TRBV10-3 and TRBJ1-5, with the D gene not confidently named. The CDR3: CAISERQILSNQPQHF. DNA sequence: TGTGCCATCAGTGAGAGGCAGATACTTAGCAATCAGCCCCAGCATTTT.